The present T cell receptor beta chain was sequenced within a study of blood T cell repertoires in COVID-19. Study overall: The origin of the acute and convalescent COVID-19 samples was the United States, Italy and Spain. The analysed material was cDNA or gDNA that came from T cells, B-cell-depleted T cells, or PBMCs.

Trimming left V 5 bases short and J 7 bases short, with 12 bases between. Germline V gene lookup returns CDR1 SEHNR and CDR2 FQNEAQ (reference sequence). The CDR3 contains 13 residues. In the authors' workflow: Reference gene primers were amplified, and this amplification served to estimate nucleated cell counts. Here immunoSEQ multiplex PCR was the method, and the copy in TCRdb shows in-frame clones only, minus some. V, J and clone size derive from that table, while D and trimming were established from the DNA sequence. The sample yields 250,000 to 300,000 clones, around nine tenths seen once. The rearrangement uses TRBV7-9 and TRBJ1-5; D is perhaps TRBD1 (5 bases). The sequencing sample was made of peripheral blood. This TCR derives from a woman in her sixties with acute or convalescent COVID-19. CDR3: CASSPGSGQPQHF. The CDR3 DNA follows: TGTGCCAGCAGCCCCGGCTCAGGGCAGCCCCAGCATTTT.